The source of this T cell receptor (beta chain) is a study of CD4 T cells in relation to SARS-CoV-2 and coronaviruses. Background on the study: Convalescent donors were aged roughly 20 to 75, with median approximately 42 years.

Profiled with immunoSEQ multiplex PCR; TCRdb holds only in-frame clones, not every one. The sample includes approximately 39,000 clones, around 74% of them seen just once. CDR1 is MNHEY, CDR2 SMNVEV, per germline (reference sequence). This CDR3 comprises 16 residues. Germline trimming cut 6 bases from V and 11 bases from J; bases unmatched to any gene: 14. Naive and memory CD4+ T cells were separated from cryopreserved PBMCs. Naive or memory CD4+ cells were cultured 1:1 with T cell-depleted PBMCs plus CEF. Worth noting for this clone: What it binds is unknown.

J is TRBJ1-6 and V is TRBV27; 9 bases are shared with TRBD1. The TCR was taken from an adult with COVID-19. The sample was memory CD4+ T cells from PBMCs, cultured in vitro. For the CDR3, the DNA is TGTGCCAGCAGACCATACCTCCGGGACAGGGTGACACCCCTCCACTTT. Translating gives CASRPYLRDRVTPLHF.